The entry below gives a single TCR beta chain sequence along with its context. Its antigen is as yet unknown. The sample belongs to a study of OX40 agonist ivuxolimab in advanced cancers. About the study: Those treated in dose escalation had hepatocellular carcinoma, melanoma, renal cell cancer or head and neck cancer. Findings and caveats of the study: Expanded peripheral T cells had an undetermined antigen specificity. CD8+ T cells averaged more expanded clones than CD4+.

CDR3 length: 14 amino acids. The germline CDR1 and CDR2 sequences are LGHNA and YSLEER. Trimming removed 0 bases at V and 6 bases at J, with 11 bases between. Clones were read by immunoSEQ multiplex PCR, and TCRdb kept only the in-frame ones, dropping some. The data show fewer than 80,000 clones, with approximately 82% seen just once and around 1.1% held by the top ten. This sequence was found in an adult with an advanced solid tumor such as melanoma, head and neck, liver or kidney cancer. The sequenced sample was CD4+ or CD8+ T cells sorted from blood, obtained in a trial of the OX40 agonist ivuxolimab. The genes are TRBV4-3 and TRBJ1-1, with a tentative D call TRBD1 (5 bases). This CDR3 reads CASSQDMQGSEAFF. CDR3 nucleotide sequence: TGCGCCAGCAGCCAAGATATGCAGGGTTCTGAAGCTTTCTTT.